Given below is one TCR beta chain in context. Libraries were prepared by immunoSEQ multiplex PCR; TCRdb keeps only in-frame clonotypes and omits some of them. The sample consists of about 210,000 clones, about four fifths of them appearing once. The data originate from a study of blood T cell repertoires in COVID-19. The origin of this receptor is a woman in her fifties or sixties with active or convalescent COVID-19. The material sequenced was peripheral blood.

The CDR3 region is CSVEPESEAFF. The CDR3 coding sequence is TGCAGTGTGGAGCCAGAGAGTGAAGCTTTCTTT. The rearrangement joins TRBV20-1 to TRBJ1-1; D is uncertain. This CDR3 has 11 residues. Germline V gene sequence: CDR1 DFQATT, CDR2 SNEGSKA (reference sequence). Trimming took off 7 bases at V and 7 bases at J, with 13 bases between the two ends.